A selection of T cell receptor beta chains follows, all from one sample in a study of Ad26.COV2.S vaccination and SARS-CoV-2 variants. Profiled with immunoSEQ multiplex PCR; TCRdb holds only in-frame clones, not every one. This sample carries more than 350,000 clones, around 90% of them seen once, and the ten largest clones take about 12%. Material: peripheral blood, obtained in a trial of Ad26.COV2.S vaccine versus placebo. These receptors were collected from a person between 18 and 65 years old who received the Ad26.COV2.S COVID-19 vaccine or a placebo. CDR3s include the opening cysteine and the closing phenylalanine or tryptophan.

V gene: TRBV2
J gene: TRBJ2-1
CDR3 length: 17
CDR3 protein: CASPLDEGERSYNEQFF

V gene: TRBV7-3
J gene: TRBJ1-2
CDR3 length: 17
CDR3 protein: CASSLPLEQGSNYGYTF

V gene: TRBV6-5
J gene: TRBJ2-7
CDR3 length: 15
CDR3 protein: CASSWVSGRVYEQYF

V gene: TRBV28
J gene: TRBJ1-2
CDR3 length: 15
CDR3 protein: CASMIRQGGYNGYTF

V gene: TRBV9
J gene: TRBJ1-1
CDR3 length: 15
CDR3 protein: CASSVLGKRDTEAFF

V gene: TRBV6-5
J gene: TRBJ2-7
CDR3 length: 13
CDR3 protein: CATTTPGGYEQYF

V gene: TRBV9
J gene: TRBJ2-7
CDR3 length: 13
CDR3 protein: CASSVQGGYEQYF

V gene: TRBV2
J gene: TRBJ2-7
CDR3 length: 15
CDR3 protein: CASSPGQGNSYEQYF

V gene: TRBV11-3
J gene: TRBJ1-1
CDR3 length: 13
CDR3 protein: CASSLRWSTEAFF

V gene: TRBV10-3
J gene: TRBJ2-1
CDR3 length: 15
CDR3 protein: CAISEGRESYNEQFF

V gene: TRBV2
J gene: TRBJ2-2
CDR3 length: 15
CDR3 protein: CASRTGTAYTGELFF

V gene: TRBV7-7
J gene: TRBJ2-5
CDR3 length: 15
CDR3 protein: CASSGGTGPQETQYF

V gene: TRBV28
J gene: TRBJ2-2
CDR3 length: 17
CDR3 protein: CASSLLWVAQNTGELFF

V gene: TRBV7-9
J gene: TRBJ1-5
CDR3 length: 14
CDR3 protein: CASSSGQPLATQHF

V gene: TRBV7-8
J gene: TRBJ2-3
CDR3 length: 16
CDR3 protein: CASSRDFRTSTDTQYF

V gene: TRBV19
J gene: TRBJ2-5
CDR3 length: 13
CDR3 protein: CASGPQGQETQYF

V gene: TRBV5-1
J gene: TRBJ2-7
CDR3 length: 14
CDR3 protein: CASSLDGGWGEQYF

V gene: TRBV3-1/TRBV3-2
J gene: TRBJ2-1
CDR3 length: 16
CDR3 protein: CASSSQAGVLYNEQFF

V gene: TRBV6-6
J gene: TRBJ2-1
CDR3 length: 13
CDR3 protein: CASKSSGYNEQFF

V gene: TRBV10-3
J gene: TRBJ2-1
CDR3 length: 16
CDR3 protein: CAISESTAISDDEQFF

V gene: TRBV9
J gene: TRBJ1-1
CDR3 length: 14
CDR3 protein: CASSVADKNTEAFF

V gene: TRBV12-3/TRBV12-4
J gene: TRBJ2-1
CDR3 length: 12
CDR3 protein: CASSFILDEQFF

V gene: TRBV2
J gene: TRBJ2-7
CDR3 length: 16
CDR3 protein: CASRTKFSGARGEQYF

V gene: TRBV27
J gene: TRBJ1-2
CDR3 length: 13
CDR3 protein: CASSLWGDYGYTF

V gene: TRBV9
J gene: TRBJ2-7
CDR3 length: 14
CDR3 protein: CASSPGGATYEQYF